The next 19 T cell receptor beta chains were all read from a single sample in a study of blood T cell repertoires in COVID-19. Clones were read by immunoSEQ multiplex PCR, and TCRdb kept only the in-frame ones, dropping some. Of some 350,000 clones listed, more than 70% are singletons. The source material was peripheral blood. The receptors originated from a man aged 25 to 40 with active or convalescent COVID-19.

The V call is TRBV10-3, the J call TRBJ2-1, with D possibly TRBD2 on 5 matching bases. The CDR3 sequence is 14 residues long. Trimming removed 7 bases at V and 0 bases at J, with 10 bases between. From germline, CDR1 is ENHRY and CDR2 SYGVKD. CDR3 coding DNA: TGTGCCATCAAATCGGGAATCTCCTACAATGAGCAGTTCTTC. It yields the protein CAIKSGISYNEQFF.

The chain recombines TRBV5-1 with TRBJ2-5, with 9 bases fitting TRBD1. After removal of 1 base from V and 4 bases from J, the junction contained 8 bases not matched to a gene. The germline CDR1 and CDR2 sequences are SGHRS and YFSETQ. The CDR3 spans 16 residues. As DNA, the CDR3 is TGCGCCAGCAGCTTGAGGGACAGGGTATACCCAGAGACCCAGTACTTC. Its translation: CASSLRDRVYPETQYF.

This chain links TRBV11-3 with TRBJ1-6; D is unclear. The CDR3 has 14 residues. The V end was cut by 3 bases, the J end by 7 bases, with 10 bases between. Germline assignment: CDR1 SGHNT and CDR2 YENEEA. CDR3 DNA: TGTGCCAGCAGCTTCCTAACCAGGAATTCACCCCTCCACTTT. This translates into CASSFLTRNSPLHF.

This clone came up a few times. The gene calls are TRBV28 and TRBJ2-7, with 8 bases lining up with TRBD2. V lost 6 bases and J lost 0; bases outside the gene matches: 7. CDR1 MDHEN and CDR2 SYDVKM come from the germline V gene. The CDR3 sequence is 15 residues long. The DNA of the CDR3 is TGTGCCAGCAGGCCGGGGGGGGGAAGCTCCTACGAGCAGTACTTC. Protein product: CASRPGGGSSYEQYF.

J is TRBJ2-1 and V is TRBV4-3; 7 bases agree with TRBD1. V shed 8 bases, J shed 6 bases, and the junction held 7 bases outside the gene matches. Germline CDR1 reads LGHNA; CDR2 reads YSLEER. The CDR3 consists of 13 residues. The CDR3 protein is CASSDRIVNEQFF. The CDR3 coding sequence is TGCGCCAGCTCGGACAGGATTGTCAATGAGCAGTTCTTC.

V and J are TRBV29-1 and TRBJ2-2, with 7 bases that match TRBD1. The CDR3 is 15 residues long. The trim removed 3 bases at V and 0 bases at J, leaving 4 bases unmatched. CDR1 and CDR2 (germline): SQVTM, ANQGSEA. The CDR3 sequence is CSVDPGTANTGELFF. CDR3 nucleotides: TGCAGCGTTGACCCTGGGACAGCGAACACCGGGGAGCTGTTTTTT.

This clone was seen a single time. The rearrangement uses TRBV7-2 and TRBJ2-7; 11 bases fit TRBD2. The length of the CDR3 is 14 residues. The germline gives CDR1 SGHTA, CDR2 FQGNSA. The V and J ends lost 6 bases and 3 bases, in that order; junction bases with no gene match: 4. The CDR3 DNA sequence: TGTGCCAGCAGAATAGCGGGAGGGAACTACGAGCAGTACTTC. This gives the protein CASRIAGGNYEQYF. Looking up the rest from reference TRBV7-2 and TRBJ2-7 gives the full variable domain: GAGVSQSPSNKVTEKGKDVELRCDPISGHTALYWYRQSLGQGLEFLIYFQGNSAPDKSGLPSDRFSAERTGGSVSTLTIQRTQQEDSAVYLCASRIAGGNYEQYFGPGTRLTVT.

The rearrangement joins TRBV4-2 to TRBJ1-3; unclear D gene. CDR1 is LGHNA and CDR2 is YNFKEQ in the germline V gene. Trimming removed 1 base at V and 0 bases at J, with 7 bases between. The CDR3 has 15 amino acids. The CDR3 sequence: CASSQGTYSGNTIYF. CDR3 in DNA: TGTGCCAGCAGCCAAGGAACTTACTCTGGAAACACCATATATTTT.

This clone occurred once. The rearrangement uses TRBV2 and TRBJ2-1; TRBD1 aligns across 8 bases. The germline CDR1 and CDR2 sequences are SNHLY and FYNNEI. The CDR3 contains 15 residues. V lost 6 bases to trimming and J lost 4 bases; unmatched junction nucleotides: 8. The CDR3 loop reads CASSADRVGYNEQFF. As DNA, the CDR3 is TGTGCCAGCAGCGCGGACAGGGTGGGGTACAATGAGCAGTTCTTC.

V and J are TRBV5-1 and TRBJ2-7; 8 positions agree with TRBD2. The germline V gene has CDR1 SGHRS and CDR2 YFSETQ. V shed 3 bases, J shed 4 bases, and the junction held 9 bases outside the gene matches. The CDR3 length is 15 residues. The CDR3 nucleotides read TGCGCCAGCAGCTCCGGGAGGGGAATGGGATACGAGCAGTACTTC. Amino acid sequence: CASSSGRGMGYEQYF.

The V and J genes are TRBV5-6 and TRBJ2-3; 7 bases align to TRBD1. The germline gives CDR1 SGHDT, CDR2 YYEEEE. V trimming: 5 bases; J trimming: 5 bases; junction bases outside the gene matches: 11. The length of the CDR3 is 15 residues. The CDR3 here is CASSAQGPRVDTQYF. The CDR3 DNA is TGTGCCAGCAGTGCACAGGGGCCCCGGGTAGATACGCAGTATTTT.

This clone has just a few counts. The V and J genes are TRBV7-3 and TRBJ2-1; TRBD1 matches at 9 bases. This CDR3 contains 18 residues. CDR1 and CDR2 (germline): SGHTA, FQGTGA. V lost 1 base, J lost 4 bases, and 11 bases stayed unmatched. The CDR3 DNA follows: TGTGCCAGCAGCTTAAGACCAGCGGGACAGGGCTATTACAATGAGCAGTTCTTC. Amino acid sequence: CASSLRPAGQGYYNEQFF.

The genes are TRBV19 and TRBJ1-5; 9 bases are shared with TRBD1. V was pared by 6 bases and J by 0 bases, with 3 bases of the junction left unmatched. Per the germline V gene, CDR1 is LNHDA and CDR2 is SQIVND (reference sequence). CDR3 size: 15 residues. CDR3 amino acids: CASSDRGDSNQPQHF. In nucleotides, the CDR3 is TGTGCCAGTAGCGACAGGGGGGATAGCAATCAGCCCCAGCATTTT. The full variable domain, with the rest looked up from reference TRBV19 and TRBJ1-5, is DGGITQSPKYLFRKEGQNVTLSCEQNLNHDAMYWYRQDPGQGLRLIYYSQIVNDFQKGDIAEGYSVSREKKESFPLTVTSAQKNPTAFYLCASSDRGDSNQPQHFGDGTRLSIL.

The gene calls are TRBV7-6 and TRBJ1-6; D is unclear. The CDR3 has 16 amino acids. The V end lost 6 bases, the J end lost 3 bases, and 15 bases lay between the germline ends. Germline V CDR1 and CDR2: SGHVS, FNYEAQ. In DNA, the CDR3 is TGTGCCAGCAGTGGAGAGACGCCGGACTATAATTCACCCCTCCACTTT. Translating it yields CASSGETPDYNSPLHF.

The V call is TRBV7-9, the J call TRBJ1-5; D perhaps matches TRBD1 (6 bases). This CDR3 contains 13 residues. Deletions cut 10 bases from V and 5 bases from J, with 15 bases between. Germline values: CDR1 SEHNR, CDR2 FQNEAQ (reference sequence). The CDR3 reads CATTLQGDQPQHF. CDR3 DNA: TGTGCCACTACCCTACAGGGAGATCAGCCCCAGCATTTT.

The chain is built from TRBV30 and TRBJ1-1, with 7 positions matching TRBD1. The length of the CDR3 is 14 residues. CDR1 is GTSNPN, CDR2 SVGIG, per germline (reference sequence). J lost 4 bases, V lost 5 bases, and 10 bases had no gene match. This CDR3 reads CAWGKYRGGTEAFF. CDR3 bases: TGTGCCTGGGGGAAATACAGGGGAGGCACTGAAGCTTTCTTT.

The chain links TRBV5-1 to TRBJ1-1; TRBD1 might be the D (5 bases). The CDR3 has 15 residues. V lost 5 bases to trimming and J lost 0 bases, with 14 bases between them. The germline V gene encodes CDR1 SGHRS and CDR2 YFSETQ. The CDR3 DNA reads TGCGCCAGCAGGAGAGAAGGGGCGATGAACACTGAAGCTTTCTTT. It translates to CASRREGAMNTEAFF.

This chain joins TRBV27 and TRBJ2-7; 7 bases are shared with TRBD2. J was trimmed by 2 bases and V by 6 bases; bases with no gene match: 4. This CDR3 is built from 13 residues. Germline values: CDR1 MNHEY, CDR2 SMNVEV (reference sequence). The CDR3 DNA sequence: TGTGCCAGCAGGGGCGGGAGCGCCTACGAGCAGTACTTC. The encoded protein is CASRGGSAYEQYF.

This rearrangement joins TRBV29-1 to TRBJ1-5; tentatively, D is TRBD1 (5 bases). Trimming stripped 4 bases from V and 3 bases from J, with 10 bases between. The V gene's germline CDR1 is SQVTM and CDR2 ANQGSEA. The CDR3 totals 13 residues. In DNA, the CDR3 is TGCAGCGTTGGGAGGGGCTACAATCAGCCCCAGCATTTT. Translating it yields CSVGRGYNQPQHF.